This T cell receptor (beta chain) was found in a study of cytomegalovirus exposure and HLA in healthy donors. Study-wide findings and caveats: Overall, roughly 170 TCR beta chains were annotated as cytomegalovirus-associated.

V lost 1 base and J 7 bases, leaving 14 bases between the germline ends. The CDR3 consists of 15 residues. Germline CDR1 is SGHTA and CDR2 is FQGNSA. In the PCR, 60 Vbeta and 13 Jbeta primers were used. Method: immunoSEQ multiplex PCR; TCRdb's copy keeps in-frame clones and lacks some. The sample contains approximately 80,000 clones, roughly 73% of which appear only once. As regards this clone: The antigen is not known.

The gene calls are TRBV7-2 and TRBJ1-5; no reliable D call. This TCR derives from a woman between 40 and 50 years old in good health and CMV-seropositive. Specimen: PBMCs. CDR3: CASSLDPGGGQPQHF. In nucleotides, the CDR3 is TGTGCCAGCAGCTTAGATCCGGGAGGAGGGCAGCCCCAGCATTTT.